This T cell receptor beta chain appears in the sequencing data of a study of T cells in Graves' hyperthyroidism and ophthalmopathy. Study background: It was at initial diagnosis, before any treatment, that peripheral blood was collected.

Ten or more counts support this clonotype. As yet, its antigen is unknown. The CDR3 loop spans 17 amino acids. Deletions cut 6 bases from V and 0 bases from J, with 20 bases between. Template material for amplifying TCR beta CDR3 regions consisted of RNA transcripts. First-round RT-PCR with HTBI primers amplified the TCR CDR3 region. Via MiXCR, TCRdb re-called the multiplex PCR reads, giving one row per CDR3 protein. The data contain about 640,000 distinct CDR3 sequences, around 21% of them singletons. Study observations and caveats: Clonotypes that were expanded in thyroid above 0.001 mostly appeared in blood too.

In the ophthalmopathy cohort, Clinical Activity Score was at least 3, NOSPECS grade at least 4, and duration under 3 months. The PBMCs studied were ones that came from 10 ml fresh peripheral blood. The rearrangement links TRBV12-3 or TRBV12-4 to TRBJ1-1, with D unclear. The clonotype originates from a man aged 25-40 years with Graves' ophthalmopathy. The sequencing sample was made of blood. The CDR3 DNA reads as TGTGCCAGCAGAGAGTTAGATTGGGGTCTTATGAACACTGAAGCTTTCTTT. This gives the protein CASRELDWGLMNTEAFF.